This paragraph covers one T cell receptor (beta chain) sequence. Its antigen target is currently unknown. Base-call qualities are not available, and no considerably larger clone is one nucleotide away. The immunoSEQ Assay was used to sequence TCRbeta CDR3 regions. After extraction, genomic DNA underwent amplification by bias-controlled multiplex PCR, followed by high-throughput sequencing. As for how the authors treated the data: To quantify the absolute abundance of every unique TCRbeta CDR3 region, sequences were collapsed and filtered. T cell fraction was estimated by normalizing TCRbeta template counts to usable DNA, with usable DNA measured through amplification of reference genes found in all nucleated cells. Repertoire TCRs were annotated as SARS-CoV-2-specific by exact matching of V gene, CDR3 amino acid sequence and J gene to a known reactive TCR set. The reference SARS-CoV-2 TCR set was obtained from MIRA and was filtered for enrichment in COVID-19-positive ImmuneCODE repertoires, whereby public or cross-reactive TCRs were removed. Using the MIRA antigens, annotated TCRs were further analysed by specific ORF or by position within an ORF. Depth was the summed frequency of annotated unique rearrangements, while breadth was defined as annotated unique rearrangements over total unique productive rearrangements. TCR breadth was compared between groups using two-sided Wilcoxon rank-sum tests. The immuneACCESS repertoire file appears here via TCRdb, limited to in-frame rearrangements. These files lack a portion of the clones; in checked studies, under half of the deficit traces to unresolved V genes, and the cause of the others is not known. V and J calls and clone size are given by that table; D and trimming were obtained from the DNA. Counted in this sample were 350,000 to 500,000 clones; roughly 88% of them appeared once. The ten most abundant clones make up approximately 4.5% of the sample.

This sample stems from a study of Ad26.COV2.S vaccination and SARS-CoV-2 variants (dated by TCRdb to the early 2020s). Context from the whole study: Donors in the vaccine arm were drawn from COV1001, a multicentre, randomized, double-blind, placebo-controlled phase I-IIa trial testing Ad26.COV2.S in healthy adults. Ad26.COV2.S was given intramuscularly at 5x10^10 or 1x10^11 viral particles, as a single shot or as two shots 56 days apart. Sequencing of the TCRbeta repertoire served to evaluate the specificity and breadth of SARS-CoV-2-reactive T cell receptors following Ad26.COV2.S vaccination. The TCR-sequenced set comprised approximately 32 samples: around 20 Ad26.COV2.S vaccine recipients, 5 placebo recipients and 8 SARS-CoV-2 convalescent individuals. Trial participants were randomized into five groups of five: low-dose or high-dose Ad26.COV2.S given once or twice, or placebo on both occasions. Blinding of investigators to trial group allocation was maintained during experiments and outcome assessment. Results and caveats for the whole study, not just this receptor: It was noted by the authors that total T cell responses may have been underestimated by the TCR breadth and depth analyses. Non-spike TCR breadth was comparable between vaccine and placebo recipients, consistent with the vaccine containing only spike. Substantial breadth of spike-specific CD8+ and CD4+ T cell responses was reported after vaccination. The study was not powered for comparison of responses between vaccine doses or regimens. Spike-specific TCR breadth was higher in Ad26.COV2.S recipients than in placebo recipients (P = 0.0014).

The sample's treatment or condition label, in plain terms: about 20 received Ad26.COV2.S at low or high dose, single or two shots; roughly five received placebo; per-sample allocation not given. Repertoires of vaccine and placebo recipients were sequenced from samples taken on day 63 after the first injection. Between 29 July and 7 August 2020, Cohort 1b enrolled about 27 adults aged 18-55 years at one site in Boston, USA. As a vaccine, Ad26.COV2.S was a replication-incompetent adenovirus type 26 vector that expressed a prefusion-stabilized SARS-CoV-2 spike protein derived from the original Wuhan strain. Spanning cysteine to phenylalanine, the CDR3 consists of 12 amino acids. CDR3 DNA is the only sequence kept; it has 36 bases, read in frame from the first base. Between the V and J ends, shortened by 4 bases and 4 bases respectively, the junction contains 8 bases. Via the germline V gene, CDR1 is SGHRS and CDR2 YFSETQ.

Sequenced here: peripheral blood, sampled in a trial of Ad26.COV2.S vaccine versus placebo. This TCR came from a person aged 18-65 years who received the Ad26.COV2.S COVID-19 vaccine or a placebo. The chain uses TRBV5-1 and TRBJ1-2; too little of a D gene remains to name it. The bases read TGCGCCAGCAGCCCTGAAGGCTATGGCTACACCTTC. It codes for CASSPEGYGYTF.